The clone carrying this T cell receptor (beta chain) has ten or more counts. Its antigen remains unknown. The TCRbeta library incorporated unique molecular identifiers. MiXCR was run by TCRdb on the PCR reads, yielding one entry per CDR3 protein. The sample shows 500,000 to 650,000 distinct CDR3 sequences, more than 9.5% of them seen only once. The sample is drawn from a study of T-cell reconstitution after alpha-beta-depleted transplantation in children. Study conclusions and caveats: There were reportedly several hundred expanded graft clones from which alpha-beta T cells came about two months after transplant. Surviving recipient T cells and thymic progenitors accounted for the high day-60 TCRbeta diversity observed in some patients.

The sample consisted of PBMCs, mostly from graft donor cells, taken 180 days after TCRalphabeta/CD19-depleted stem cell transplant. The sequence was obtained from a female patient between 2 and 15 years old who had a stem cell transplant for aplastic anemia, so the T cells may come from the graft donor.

CDR3 sequence (DNA): TGCGCCAGCAGCTTCGGGGATCAAAACATTCAGTACTTC. Translating it yields CASSFGDQNIQYF. The chain recombines TRBV5-1 with TRBJ2-4; weak D call: TRBD2 (5 bases). CDR1 SGHRS and CDR2 YFSETQ come from the germline V gene. This CDR3 has 13 residues. V dropped 2 bases and J dropped 5 bases, with 8 bases sitting between them.